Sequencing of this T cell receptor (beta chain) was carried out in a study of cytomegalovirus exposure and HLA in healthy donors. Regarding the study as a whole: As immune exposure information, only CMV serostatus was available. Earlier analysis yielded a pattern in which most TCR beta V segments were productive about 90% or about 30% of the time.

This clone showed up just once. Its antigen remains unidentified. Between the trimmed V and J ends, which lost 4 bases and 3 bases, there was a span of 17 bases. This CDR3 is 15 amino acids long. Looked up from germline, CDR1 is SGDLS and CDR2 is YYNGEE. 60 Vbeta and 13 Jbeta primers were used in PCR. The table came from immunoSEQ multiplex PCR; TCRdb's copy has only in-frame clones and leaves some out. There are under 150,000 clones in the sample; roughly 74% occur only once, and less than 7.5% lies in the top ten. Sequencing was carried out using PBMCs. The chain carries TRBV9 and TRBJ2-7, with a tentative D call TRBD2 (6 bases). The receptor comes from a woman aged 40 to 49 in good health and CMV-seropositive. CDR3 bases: TGTGCCAGCAGCCTGGGGCCGTCGGGACTCTACGAGCAGTACTTC. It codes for CASSLGPSGLYEQYF. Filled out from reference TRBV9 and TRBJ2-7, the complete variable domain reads DSGVTQTPKHLITATGQRVTLRCSPRSGDLSVYWYQQSLDQGLQFLIQYYNGEERAKGNILERFSAQQFPDLHSELNLSSLELGDSALYFCASSLGPSGLYEQYFGPGTRLTVT.